The 14 T cell receptor beta chains listed next were all sequenced from one sample in a study of shared clonotypes between healthy human individuals. The repertoire was sequenced with immunoSEQ multiplex PCR; TCRdb's copy has only in-frame clones and lacks some. Altogether about 2.3 million clones are present, about 92% being singletons, with the ten largest covering about 0.39%. The sample comprised naive CD4+ T cells from PBMCs. Subset noted: CD45RA+ positively selected. The source of these receptors is a man in his late teens or twenties in good health. Some clones in this sample may be carry-over from other donors' samples.

The chain has TRBV6-5 and TRBJ2-2, with D tentatively TRBD1 (7 bases). Germline CDR1 is MNHEY and CDR2 is SVGAGI. V lost 6 bases and J 1 base, leaving 12 bases between the germline ends. The CDR3 loop spans 15 amino acids. The CDR3 sequence is CASRNRGGNTGELFF. The CDR3 region has the DNA TGTGCCAGCAGGAACAGGGGAGGGAACACCGGGGAGCTGTTTTTT.

This chain links TRBV27 with TRBJ1-1; D uncertain. The CDR3 is made up of 13 amino acids. Germline assignment: CDR1 MNHEY and CDR2 SMNVEV (reference sequence). V lost 4 bases and J lost 8, with 14 bases in between. Here the CDR3 reads CASSSWVGVEAFF. The CDR3 bases are TGTGCCAGCAGTTCCTGGGTCGGGGTAGAAGCTTTCTTT.

The chain uses TRBV4-2 and TRBJ2-3, with 8 positions matching TRBD2. Germline V gene sequence: CDR1 LGHNA, CDR2 YNFKEQ. With 1 base clipped from V and 0 bases from J, the junction kept 9 bases outside the gene matches. The CDR3 has 18 amino acids. Written as DNA, the CDR3 is TGTGCCAGCAGCCAAGGCTGGAGGCGGGGGGATAGCACAGATACGCAGTATTTT. Its translation is CASSQGWRRGDSTDTQYF.

The chain has TRBV28 and TRBJ1-2; D uncertain. Germline V gives CDR1 MDHEN, CDR2 SYDVKM. The CDR3 contains 14 residues. V was shortened by 10 bases and J by 7 bases, with 22 bases between the two germline ends. The CDR3 sequence: CATTRRHSPVGYTF. The CDR3, as DNA: TGTGCCACCACTCGGCGACACAGTCCCGTTGGCTACACCTTC.

This chain uses TRBV7-2 with TRBJ2-7; 7 nucleotides line up with TRBD2. CDR3 length: 14 residues. Germline V gene data show CDR1 as SGHTA and CDR2 as FQGNSA. After removal of 4 bases from V and 10 bases from J, the junction contained 13 bases not matched to a gene. Written as DNA, the CDR3 is TGTGCCAGCAGCTCTTCGAGCGGGACCACCGGTCAGTACTTC. It specifies CASSSSSGTTGQYF.

This clone was picked up one time. The chain uses TRBV11-1 and TRBJ1-2; D not certain. Germline CDR1 is SGHAT and CDR2 is FQDESV (reference sequence). V was shortened by 4 bases and J by 7 bases, with 7 bases between the two germline ends. The CDR3 covers 11 residues. The CDR3 sequence: CASSSDPGYTF. The DNA for the CDR3 is TGTGCCAGCAGCTCGGACCCTGGCTACACCTTC.

Of note for this clone: The same CDR3 is also encoded by other DNA sequences in this sample. The V and J genes are TRBV5-1 and TRBJ1-1; D unclear. There are 14 residues in the CDR3. From germline, CDR1 is SGHRS and CDR2 YFSETQ. Trimming stripped 1 base from V and 1 base from J, with 8 bases between. This CDR3 is CASSLLSGNTEAFF. The DNA of the CDR3 is TGCGCCAGCAGCTTGTTGTCAGGGAACACTGAAGCTTTCTTT.

The rearrangement links TRBV7-3 to TRBJ2-2; D gene ambiguous. The germline CDR1 and CDR2 sequences are SGHTA and FQGTGA. The CDR3 runs to 14 residues. Trimming cost V 1 base and J 2 bases, with 5 bases left between them. The CDR3 DNA sequence: TGTGCCAGCAGCTTAATCAGAAACACCGGGGAGCTGTTTTTT. Residues: CASSLIRNTGELFF. The whole variable domain, remainder taken from reference TRBV7-3 and TRBJ2-2, is GAGVSQTPSNKVTEKGKYVELRCDPISGHTALYWYRQSLGQGPEFLIYFQGTGAADDSGLPNDRFFAVRPEGSVSTLKIQRTERGDSAVYLCASSLIRNTGELFFGEGSRLTVL.

The chain links TRBV6-6 to TRBJ2-2; D possibly corresponds to TRBD1 (5 bases). Germline CDR1 and CDR2: MNHNY and SVGAGI (reference sequence). CDR3 length: 14 amino acids. Trimming pared 8 bases from V and 1 base from J, leaving 11 bases between. CDR3 in amino acids: CASLATENTGELFF. As DNA, the CDR3 is TGTGCCAGCCTGGCGACAGAGAACACCGGGGAGCTGTTTTTT.

The chain has TRBV11-3 and TRBJ2-1; the match to TRBD2 covers 11 bases. The J segment lost 7 bases and the V segment lost 3 bases, leaving 5 bases of the junction unmatched. The CDR3 contains 15 residues. Germline CDR1 is SGHNT and CDR2 is YENEEA. CDR3 residues: CASSLTSGKTNEQFF. For the CDR3, the DNA is TGTGCCAGCAGCTTGACTAGCGGGAAGACGAATGAGCAGTTCTTC.

CDR3 residues: CASSSPRFGNEKLFF. The CDR3 bases are TGTGCCAGCAGCTCTCCACGGTTCGGTAATGAAAAACTGTTTTTT. The chain recombines TRBV7-2 with TRBJ1-4; no reliable D call. V was trimmed by 4 bases and J by 4 bases, leaving 13 bases between them. The CDR3 consists of 15 residues. Germline assignment: CDR1 SGHTA and CDR2 FQGNSA.

V is TRBV7-2 and J is TRBJ1-1, with D perhaps TRBD1 (6 bases). The length of the CDR3 is 14 residues. V gave up 7 bases and J gave up 6 bases, with 18 bases separating them. The germline V gene has CDR1 SGHTA and CDR2 FQGNSA. This chain's CDR3 is CASTPQGVGSEAFF. The CDR3, as DNA: TGTGCCAGCACCCCACAGGGAGTTGGGTCTGAAGCTTTCTTT.

The V and J genes are TRBV7-8 and TRBJ2-2; D is unclear. This CDR3 spans 14 amino acids. Germline V lookup: CDR1 SGHVS, CDR2 FQNEAQ. The V gene lost 5 bases and the J gene lost 9 bases, with 16 bases spanning the gap. CDR3 loop: CASSKRTGLRELFF. The CDR3 bases are TGTGCCAGCAGCAAACGGACCGGGCTGCGGGAGCTGTTTTTT.

V gene TRBV5-4 combines with J gene TRBJ2-2; D unresolved. CDR1 is SGHNT and CDR2 is YYREEE in the germline V gene (reference sequence). The CDR3 sequence is 15 residues long. V was pared by 4 bases and J by 1 base, with 11 bases between. The CDR3 is CASSHGRVNTGELFF. For the CDR3, the DNA is TGTGCCAGCAGCCATGGACGGGTGAACACCGGGGAGCTGTTTTTT.